This T cell receptor (beta chain) derives from a study of T cells in Graves' hyperthyroidism and ophthalmopathy. The CDR3 has 14 residues. Trimming left V 3 bases short and J 4 bases short, with 10 bases between. This clonotype showed up many times. Disease duration was under 3 months in the ophthalmopathy patients, who also had a Clinical Activity Score of at least 3 and a NOSPECS grade of at least 4. Exclusion of a patient resulted from uncontrolled infection, other autoimmune disease, pregnancy or lactation. Approximately 10 ml of fresh peripheral blood supplied the PBMCs. Template material for amplifying TCR beta CDR3 regions consisted of RNA transcripts. When the TCR CDR3 underwent first-round RT-PCR, the HTBI primer set was used. TCRdb used MiXCR to reprocess the multiplex PCR reads, holding one entry per CDR3 protein. The table lists some 360,000 distinct CDR3 sequences, about a sixth of them singletons.

The rearrangement joins TRBV12-3 or TRBV12-4 to TRBJ1-5, with D possibly TRBD1 on 6 matching bases. Material for sequencing was blood. The receptor comes from a woman aged 40 to 55 with Graves' ophthalmopathy. CDR3: CASSLGAPNQPQHF. The CDR3 DNA is TGTGCCAGCAGTTTGGGGGCCCCTAATCAGCCCCAGCATTTT.